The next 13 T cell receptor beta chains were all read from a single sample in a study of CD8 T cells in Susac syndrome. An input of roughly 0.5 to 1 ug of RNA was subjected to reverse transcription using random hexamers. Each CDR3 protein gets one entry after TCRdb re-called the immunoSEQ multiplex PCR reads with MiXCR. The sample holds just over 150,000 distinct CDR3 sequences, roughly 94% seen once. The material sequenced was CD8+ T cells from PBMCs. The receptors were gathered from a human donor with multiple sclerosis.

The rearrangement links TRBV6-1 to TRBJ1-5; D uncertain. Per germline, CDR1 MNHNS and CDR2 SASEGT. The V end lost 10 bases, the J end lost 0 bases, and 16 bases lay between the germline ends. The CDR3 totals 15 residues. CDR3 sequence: CATLSATDSNQPQHF. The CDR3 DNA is TGTGCCACCTTGTCGGCGACGGATAGCAATCAGCCCCAGCATTTT.

CDR3 in DNA: TGTGCCAGCAGCGTTCTGACAAACAGTCGGATCTACAATGAGCAGTTCTTC. This translates into CASSVLTNSRIYNEQFF. This chain connects TRBV7-8 to TRBJ2-1, with no clear D. The germline V and J ends were trimmed by 5 bases and 3 bases, with 20 bases remaining between them. Germline CDR1 and CDR2: SGHVS and FQNEAQ. The CDR3 spans 17 residues.

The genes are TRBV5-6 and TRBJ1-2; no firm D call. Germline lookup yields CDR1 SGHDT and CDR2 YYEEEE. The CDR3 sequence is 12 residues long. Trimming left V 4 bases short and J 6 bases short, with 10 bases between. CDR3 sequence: CASSPEQNGYTF. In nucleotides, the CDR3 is TGTGCCAGCAGCCCGGAACAGAATGGCTACACCTTC.

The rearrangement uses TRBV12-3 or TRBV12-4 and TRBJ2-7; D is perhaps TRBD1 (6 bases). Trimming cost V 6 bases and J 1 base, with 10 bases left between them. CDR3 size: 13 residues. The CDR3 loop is CASRDSASYEQYF. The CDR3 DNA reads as TGTGCCAGCAGGGACAGCGCATCCTACGAGCAGTACTTC.

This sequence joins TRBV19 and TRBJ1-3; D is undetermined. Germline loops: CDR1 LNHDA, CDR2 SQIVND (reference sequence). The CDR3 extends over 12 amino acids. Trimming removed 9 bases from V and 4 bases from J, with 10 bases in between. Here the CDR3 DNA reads TGTGCCAGCACAGAGCGGGGAAACACCATATATTTT. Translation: CASTERGNTIYF. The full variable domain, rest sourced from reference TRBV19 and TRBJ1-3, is DGGITQSPKYLFRKEGQNVTLSCEQNLNHDAMYWYRQDPGQGLRLIYYSQIVNDFQKGDIAEGYSVSREKKESFPLTVTSAQKNPTAFYLCASTERGNTIYFGEGSWLTVV.

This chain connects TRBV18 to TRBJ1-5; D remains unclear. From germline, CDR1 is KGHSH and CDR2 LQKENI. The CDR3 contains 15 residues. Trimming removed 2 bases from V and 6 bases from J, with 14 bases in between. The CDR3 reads CASSPGNKVGQPQHF. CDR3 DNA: TGTGCCAGCTCACCAGGAAACAAAGTGGGTCAGCCCCAGCATTTT.

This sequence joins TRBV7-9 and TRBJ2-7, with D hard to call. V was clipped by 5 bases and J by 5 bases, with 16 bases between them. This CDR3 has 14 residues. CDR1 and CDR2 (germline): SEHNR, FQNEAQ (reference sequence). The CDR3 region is CASSPVRRPNEQYF. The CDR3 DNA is TGTGCCAGCAGCCCCGTCAGGCGCCCCAACGAGCAGTACTTC.

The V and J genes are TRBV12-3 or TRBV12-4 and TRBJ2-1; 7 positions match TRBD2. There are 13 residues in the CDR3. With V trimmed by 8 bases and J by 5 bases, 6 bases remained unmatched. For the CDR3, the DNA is TGTGCCAGCCGTCCTAGCGGTAACAATGAGCAGTTCTTC. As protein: CASRPSGNNEQFF.

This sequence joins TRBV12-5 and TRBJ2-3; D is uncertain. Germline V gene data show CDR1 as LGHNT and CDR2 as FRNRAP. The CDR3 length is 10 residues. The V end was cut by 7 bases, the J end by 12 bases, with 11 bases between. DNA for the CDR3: TGTGCTAGTGCCACGGGTAACCAGTATTTT. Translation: CASATGNQYF. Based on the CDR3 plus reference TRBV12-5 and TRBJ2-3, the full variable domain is DARVTQTPRHKVTEMGQEVTMRCQPILGHNTVFWYRQTMMQGLELLAYFRNRAPLDDSGMPKDRFSAEMPDATLATLKIQPSEPRDSAVYFCASATGNQYFGPGTRLTVL.

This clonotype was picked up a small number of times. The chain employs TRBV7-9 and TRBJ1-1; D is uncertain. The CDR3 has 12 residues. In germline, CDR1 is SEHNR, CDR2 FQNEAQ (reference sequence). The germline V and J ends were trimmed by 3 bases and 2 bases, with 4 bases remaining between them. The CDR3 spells CASSFTNTEAFF. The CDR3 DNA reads TGTGCCAGCAGCTTTACCAACACTGAAGCTTTCTTT.

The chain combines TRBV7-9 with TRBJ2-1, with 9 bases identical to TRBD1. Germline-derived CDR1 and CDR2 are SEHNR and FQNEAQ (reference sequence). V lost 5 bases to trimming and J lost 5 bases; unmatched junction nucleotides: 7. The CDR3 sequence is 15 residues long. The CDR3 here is CASSARDRANNEQFF. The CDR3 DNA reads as TGTGCCAGCAGCGCCCGGGACAGGGCAAACAATGAGCAGTTCTTC.

In DNA form, the CDR3 reads TGTGCCAGCAGCGGCGCCGGGACTAGCGCGGAGACCCAGTACTTC. This translates into CASSGAGTSAETQYF. This chain links TRBV5-4 with TRBJ2-5, with TRBD2 matching 10 bases. From germline, CDR1 is SGHNT and CDR2 YYREEE (reference sequence). The CDR3 covers 15 residues. The ends lost 4 bases at V and 5 bases at J; junction bases unmatched: 8.

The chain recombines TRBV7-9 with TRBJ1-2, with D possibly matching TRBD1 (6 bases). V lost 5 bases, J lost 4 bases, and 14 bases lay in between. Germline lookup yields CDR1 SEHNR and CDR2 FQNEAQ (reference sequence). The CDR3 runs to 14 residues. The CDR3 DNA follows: TGTGCCAGCAGCGACCTACAGGGCTTCTATGGCTACACCTTC. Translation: CASSDLQGFYGYTF.